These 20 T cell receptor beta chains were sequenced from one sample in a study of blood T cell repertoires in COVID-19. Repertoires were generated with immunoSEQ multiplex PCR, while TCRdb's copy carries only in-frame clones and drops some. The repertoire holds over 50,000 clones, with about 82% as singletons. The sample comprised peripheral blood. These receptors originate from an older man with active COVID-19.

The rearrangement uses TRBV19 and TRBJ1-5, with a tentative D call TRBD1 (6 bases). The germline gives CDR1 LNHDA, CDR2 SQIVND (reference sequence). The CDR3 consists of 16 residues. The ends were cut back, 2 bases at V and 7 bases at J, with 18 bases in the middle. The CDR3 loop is CASSIRATGGEQPQHF. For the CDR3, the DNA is TGTGCCAGTAGTATAAGAGCGACTGGGGGCGAACAGCCCCAGCATTTT.

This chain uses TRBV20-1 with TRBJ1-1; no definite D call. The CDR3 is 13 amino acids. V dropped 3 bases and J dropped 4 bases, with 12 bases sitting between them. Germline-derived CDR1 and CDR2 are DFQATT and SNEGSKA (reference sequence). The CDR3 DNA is TGCAGTGCTAGTGAAGGAGGTGGCACTGAAGCTTTCTTT. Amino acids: CSASEGGGTEAFF.

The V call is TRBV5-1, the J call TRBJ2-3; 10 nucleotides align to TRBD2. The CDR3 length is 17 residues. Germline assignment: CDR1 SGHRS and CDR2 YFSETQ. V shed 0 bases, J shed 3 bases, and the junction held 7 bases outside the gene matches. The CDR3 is CASSLGGGLARTDTQYF. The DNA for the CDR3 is TGCGCCAGCAGCTTGGGAGGGGGACTAGCGAGAACAGATACGCAGTATTTT.

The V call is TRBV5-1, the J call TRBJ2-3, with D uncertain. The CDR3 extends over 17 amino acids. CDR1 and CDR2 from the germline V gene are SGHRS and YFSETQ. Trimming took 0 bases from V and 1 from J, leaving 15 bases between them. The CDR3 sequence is CASSLGGSTWGTDTQYF. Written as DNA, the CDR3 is TGCGCCAGCAGCTTGGGAGGCTCAACTTGGGGCACAGATACGCAGTATTTT. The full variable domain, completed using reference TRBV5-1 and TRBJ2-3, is KAGVTQTPRYLIKTRGQQVTLSCSPISGHRSVSWYQQTPGQGLQFLFEYFSETQRNKGNFPGRFSGRQFSNSRSEMNVSTLELGDSALYLCASSLGGSTWGTDTQYFGPGTRLTVL.

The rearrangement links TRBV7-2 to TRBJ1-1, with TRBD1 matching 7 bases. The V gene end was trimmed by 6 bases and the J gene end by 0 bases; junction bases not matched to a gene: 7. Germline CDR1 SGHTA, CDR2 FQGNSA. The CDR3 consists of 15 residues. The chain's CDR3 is CASSPPTGVNTEAFF. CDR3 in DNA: TGTGCCAGCAGTCCTCCAACAGGGGTGAACACTGAAGCTTTCTTT. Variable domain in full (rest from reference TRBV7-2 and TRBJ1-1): GAGVSQSPSNKVTEKGKDVELRCDPISGHTALYWYRQSLGQGLEFLIYFQGNSAPDKSGLPSDRFSAERTGGSVSTLTIQRTQQEDSAVYLCASSPPTGVNTEAFFGQGTRLTVV.

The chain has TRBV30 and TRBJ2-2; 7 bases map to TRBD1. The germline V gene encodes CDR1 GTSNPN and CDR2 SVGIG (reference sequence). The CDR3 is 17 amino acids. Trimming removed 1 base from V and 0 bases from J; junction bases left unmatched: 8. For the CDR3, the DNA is TGTGCCTGGAGTGGGGTCGGGACAGCGGCGAACACCGGGGAGCTGTTTTTT. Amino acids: CAWSGVGTAANTGELFF.

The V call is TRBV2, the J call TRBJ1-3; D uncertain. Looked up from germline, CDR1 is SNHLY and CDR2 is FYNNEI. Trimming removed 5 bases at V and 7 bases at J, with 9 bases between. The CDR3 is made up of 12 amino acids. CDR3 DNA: TGTGCCAGCAGTCGAGCCGGGAACACCATATATTTT. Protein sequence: CASSRAGNTIYF.

The CDR3 loop reads CASSLVGGGGDEQYF. The CDR3 DNA reads as TGTGCCAGCAGCTTGGTGGGCGGGGGAGGCGACGAGCAGTACTTC. V is TRBV5-6 and J is TRBJ2-7; 7 bases fit TRBD2. V was clipped by 0 bases and J by 5 bases; unmatched bases: 8. The CDR3 sequence is 15 residues long. Germline assignment: CDR1 SGHDT and CDR2 YYEEEE.

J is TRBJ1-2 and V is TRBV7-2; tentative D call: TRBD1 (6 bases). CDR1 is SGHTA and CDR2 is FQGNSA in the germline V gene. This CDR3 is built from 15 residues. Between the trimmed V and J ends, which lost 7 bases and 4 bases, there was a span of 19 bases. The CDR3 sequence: CASNSNRDKPYGYTF. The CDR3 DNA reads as TGTGCCAGCAACTCGAACCGGGACAAACCCTATGGCTACACCTTC.

Here the CDR3 reads CASTFGGGTEAFF. The CDR3 DNA reads TGTGCCAGCACCTTTGGGGGGGGCACTGAAGCTTTCTTT. This chain links TRBV7-9 with TRBJ1-1; D might be TRBD1 (5 bases). The V gene lost 7 bases and the J gene lost 4 bases, with 13 bases spanning the gap. CDR3 length: 13 residues. From germline, CDR1 is SEHNR and CDR2 FQNEAQ (reference sequence).

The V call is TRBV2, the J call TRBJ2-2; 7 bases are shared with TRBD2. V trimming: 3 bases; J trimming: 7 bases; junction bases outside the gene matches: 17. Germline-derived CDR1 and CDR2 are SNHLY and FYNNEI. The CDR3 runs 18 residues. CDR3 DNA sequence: TGTGCCAGCAGTGAGAGGTTATGGGGGACTAACTCGGGCGGGGAGCTGTTTTTT. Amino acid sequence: CASSERLWGTNSGGELFF.

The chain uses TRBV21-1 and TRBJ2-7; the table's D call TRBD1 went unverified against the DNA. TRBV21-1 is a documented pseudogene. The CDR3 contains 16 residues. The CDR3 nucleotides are TGTGCCAGCACGGGCAGGGGGCTAACTAGCTCCTACGAGCAGTACTTC. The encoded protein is CASTGRGLTSSYEQYF.

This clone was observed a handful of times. CDR3 protein: CATSESGQGLTDTQYF. The CDR3 DNA follows: TGTGCCACCAGTGAATCGGGACAGGGGTTAACAGATACGCAGTATTTT. V and J are TRBV24-1 and TRBJ2-3; 10 bases line up with TRBD1. The V gene's germline CDR1 is KGHDR and CDR2 SFDVKD. The CDR3 is made up of 16 amino acids. Germline trimming cut 4 bases from V and 3 bases from J; bases unmatched to any gene: 6.

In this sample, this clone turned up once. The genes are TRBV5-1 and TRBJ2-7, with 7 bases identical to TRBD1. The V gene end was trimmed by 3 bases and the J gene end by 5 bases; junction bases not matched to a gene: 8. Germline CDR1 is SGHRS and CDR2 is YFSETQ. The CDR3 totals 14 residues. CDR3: CASSYWDSPDEQYF. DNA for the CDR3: TGCGCCAGCAGCTACTGGGACAGTCCGGACGAGCAGTACTTC.

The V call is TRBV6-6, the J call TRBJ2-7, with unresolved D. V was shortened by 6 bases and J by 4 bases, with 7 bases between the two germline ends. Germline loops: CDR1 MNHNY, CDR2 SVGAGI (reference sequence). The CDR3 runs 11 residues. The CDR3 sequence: CASSPLYEQYF. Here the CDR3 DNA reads TGTGCCAGCAGCCCACTTTACGAGCAGTACTTC.

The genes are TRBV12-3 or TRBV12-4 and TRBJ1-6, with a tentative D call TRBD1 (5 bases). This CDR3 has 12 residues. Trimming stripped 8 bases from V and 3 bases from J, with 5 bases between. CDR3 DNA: TGTGCCAGCCAGGGCTATAATTCACCCCTCCACTTT. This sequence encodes CASQGYNSPLHF.

The DNA of the CDR3 is TGCAGTGCTCTACTATATCCTGGAGCTTTCTTT. Protein sequence: CSALLYPGAFF. The V call is TRBV20-1, the J call TRBJ1-1; the D is unclear. The CDR3 has 11 amino acids. The V gene lost 5 bases and the J gene lost 10 bases, with 14 bases spanning the gap. CDR1 and CDR2 from the germline V gene are DFQATT and SNEGSKA (reference sequence).

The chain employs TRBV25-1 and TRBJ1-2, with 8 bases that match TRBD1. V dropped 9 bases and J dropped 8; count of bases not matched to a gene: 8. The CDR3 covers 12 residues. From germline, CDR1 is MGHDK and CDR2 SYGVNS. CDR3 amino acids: CASGQGFGGYTF. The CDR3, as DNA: TGTGCCAGTGGACAGGGCTTCGGCGGCTACACCTTC.

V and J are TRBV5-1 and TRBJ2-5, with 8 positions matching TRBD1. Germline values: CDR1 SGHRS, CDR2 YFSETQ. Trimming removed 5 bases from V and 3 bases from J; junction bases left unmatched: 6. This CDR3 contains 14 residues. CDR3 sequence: CASRRDRGEETQYF. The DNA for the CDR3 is TGCGCCAGCAGAAGAGACAGGGGAGAAGAGACCCAGTACTTC. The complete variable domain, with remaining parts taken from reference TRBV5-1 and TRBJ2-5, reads KAGVTQTPRYLIKTRGQQVTLSCSPISGHRSVSWYQQTPGQGLQFLFEYFSETQRNKGNFPGRFSGRQFSNSRSEMNVSTLELGDSALYLCASRRDRGEETQYFGPGTRLLVL.

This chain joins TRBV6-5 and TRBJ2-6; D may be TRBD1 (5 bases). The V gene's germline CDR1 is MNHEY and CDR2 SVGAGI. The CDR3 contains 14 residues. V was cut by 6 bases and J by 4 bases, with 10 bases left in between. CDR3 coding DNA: TGTGCCAGCAGAGGGGATACCGGGGCCAACGTCCTGACTTTC. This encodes CASRGDTGANVLTF.